The 16 T cell receptor beta chains listed next were all sequenced from one sample in a study of T-cell memory formation after mild COVID-19. TCRdb reprocessed the 5' RACE reads with MiXCR, giving one entry per CDR3 protein. Among 470,000 or so distinct CDR3 sequences listed, 25% were seen once. The sample was PBMCs or a T cell subset sorted from them (not recorded which). The receptors here all came from an adult woman who had mild COVID-19 (a few samples of this study predate the infection). Cell type and time point are not known.

The chain links TRBV12-3 or TRBV12-4 to TRBJ1-1; 7 nucleotides agree with TRBD1. Trimming cost V 1 base and J 3 bases; bases outside gene matches: 8. This CDR3 has 16 amino acids. The CDR3 DNA follows: TGTGCCAGCAGTTTAGGAGGAAGGGGGCGGGACACTGAAGCTTTCTTT. Protein: CASSLGGRGRDTEAFF.

This clonotype was counted between two and nine times. V usage is TRBV7-2 and J usage is TRBJ2-5; tentative D call: TRBD1 (6 bases). Trimming took off 1 base at V and 0 bases at J, with 9 bases between the two ends. The CDR3 has 15 amino acids. CDR1 and CDR2 from the germline V gene are SGHTA and FQGNSA. In nucleotides, the CDR3 is TGTGCCAGCAGCTTAGTGGGGGCTCACCAAGAGACCCAGTACTTC. Its protein product is CASSLVGAHQETQYF.

CDR3 DNA sequence: TGTGCCAGCAGCGTAGCTCCCGGGACTGCGGAAAAACTGTTTTTT. This translates into CASSVAPGTAEKLFF. V usage is TRBV9 and J usage is TRBJ1-4; D is perhaps TRBD1 (5 bases). CDR1 and CDR2 from the germline V gene are SGDLS and YYNGEE. This CDR3 is 15 amino acids long. V shed 0 bases and J shed 8 bases, with 14 bases lying between them.

The chain is built from TRBV7-8 and TRBJ1-1; unclear D gene. From germline, CDR1 is SGHVS and CDR2 FQNEAQ. The CDR3 covers 15 residues. V lost 6 bases to trimming and J lost 3 bases, with 17 bases between them. CDR3 in amino acids: CASRQHHRVDTEAFF. The CDR3 coding sequence is TGTGCCAGCAGACAACACCACCGGGTGGACACTGAAGCTTTCTTT. The full variable domain, in which reference TRBV7-8 and TRBJ1-1 provide the parts outside the CDR3, is GAGVSQSPRYKVAKRGQDVALRCDPISGHVSLFWYQQALGQGPEFLTYFQNEAQLDKSGLPSDRFFAERPEGSVSTLKIQRTQQEDSAVYLCASRQHHRVDTEAFFGQGTRLTVV.

Only a few counts were recorded for this clonotype. The rearrangement joins TRBV2 to TRBJ1-1, with a tentative D call TRBD1 (6 bases). The CDR3 runs to 11 residues. Trimming shortened V by 7 bases and J by 10 bases, and 13 bases separated the two germline ends. Germline V gene data show CDR1 as SNHLY and CDR2 as FYNNEI. The CDR3 bases are TGTGCCAGCATGGGGGGGCGCAGAGCTTTCTTT. This sequence encodes CASMGGRRAFF.

The chain uses TRBV5-1 and TRBJ2-7, with 10 bases matching TRBD1. Trimming took 2 bases from V and 4 from J; bases not matched to a gene: 15. The CDR3 runs 18 residues. Looked up from germline, CDR1 is SGHRS and CDR2 is YFSETQ. CDR3 bases: TGCGCCAGCAGCTTCAGGGCCGGGACAGGGGCCAAGGGGTACGAGCAGTACTTC. This translates into CASSFRAGTGAKGYEQYF.

This clonotype came up a few times. The chain links TRBV7-3 to TRBJ2-3; the match to TRBD2 covers 7 bases. Germline CDR1 is SGHTA and CDR2 is FQGTGA. Trimming at V came to 2 bases and at J to 4 bases, leaving 12 bases not matched to a gene. This CDR3 has 17 amino acids. This chain's CDR3 is CASSLRPLRDYADTQYF. The CDR3 nucleotides are TGTGCCAGCAGCTTACGGCCCCTCCGGGACTATGCAGATACGCAGTATTTT.

The chain recombines TRBV15 with TRBJ2-7, with 8 bases lining up with TRBD2. This CDR3 is built from 15 residues. The V gene's germline CDR1 is LNHNV and CDR2 YYDKDF (reference sequence). The junction had 4 bases not matched to a gene; V was cut back by 3 bases and J by 0 bases. CDR3 DNA sequence: TGTGCCACCAGCAGGACTAGCGCCCGCTCCTACGAGCAGTACTTC. As protein: CATSRTSARSYEQYF.

The rearrangement joins TRBV4-3 to TRBJ2-1; D may be TRBD2 (6 bases). The CDR3 extends over 16 amino acids. Trimming removed 4 bases from V and 0 bases from J, with 13 bases in between. Germline V gene data show CDR1 as LGHNA and CDR2 as YSLEER. CDR3 DNA: TGCGCCAGCAGCCTAGTAGCGGTGAGCTCCTACAATGAGCAGTTCTTC. This encodes CASSLVAVSSYNEQFF.

The chain has TRBV27 and TRBJ2-3; 7 bases align to TRBD1. CDR1 and CDR2 from the germline V gene are MNHEY and SMNVEV (reference sequence). This CDR3 has 16 residues. V shed 5 bases and J 2 bases; nucleotides not matched to a gene: 10. CDR3 in DNA: TGTGCCAGCAGTCAACAGGGGTGGGAACCCACAGATACGCAGTATTTT. Protein sequence: CASSQQGWEPTDTQYF.

V usage is TRBV5-1 and J usage is TRBJ1-1; D is unclear. With 4 bases removed from V and 3 bases from J, the gap between germline ends came to 22 bases. The CDR3 spans 17 residues. From germline, CDR1 is SGHRS and CDR2 YFSETQ. The CDR3 loop is CASSTEAPRLKDTEAFF. CDR3 in DNA: TGCGCCAGCAGCACTGAAGCCCCTCGTCTCAAAGACACTGAAGCTTTCTTT. The variable domain in full, with the rest retrieved from reference TRBV5-1 and TRBJ1-1, is KAGVTQTPRYLIKTRGQQVTLSCSPISGHRSVSWYQQTPGQGLQFLFEYFSETQRNKGNFPGRFSGRQFSNSRSEMNVSTLELGDSALYLCASSTEAPRLKDTEAFFGQGTRLTVV.

This clonotype was picked up many times. The chain carries TRBV7-2 and TRBJ2-3, with D perhaps matching TRBD2 (6 bases). This CDR3 region has 15 residues. CDR1 is SGHTA and CDR2 is FQGNSA in the germline V gene. Trimming pared 2 bases from V and 2 bases from J, leaving 11 bases between. For the CDR3, the DNA is TGTGCCAGCAGCTTACATAGCGGACTCACAGATACGCAGTATTTT. Its translation: CASSLHSGLTDTQYF.

This chain links TRBV9 with TRBJ1-5, with 9 bases lining up with TRBD1. Trimming removed 4 bases from V and 6 bases from J; junction bases left unmatched: 8. Germline values: CDR1 SGDLS, CDR2 YYNGEE. This CDR3 is built from 15 residues. CDR3 bases: TGTGCCAGCAGCCCGGGACAGGGTATTCCTCAGCCCCAGCATTTT. This gives the protein CASSPGQGIPQPQHF.

The CDR3: CASSDEGAGERDTQYF. The CDR3 DNA is TGTGCCAGCAGCGACGAGGGAGCGGGAGAAAGAGATACGCAGTATTTT. The chain joins TRBV3-1 to TRBJ2-3, with 8 bases matching TRBD2. The CDR3 has 16 residues. J gave up 5 bases and V 5 bases, and 12 bases lay outside the gene matches. Germline CDR1 LGHDT, CDR2 YNNKEL (reference sequence).

This clonotype was seen a few times. V gene TRBV6-6 combines with J gene TRBJ1-6; D may be TRBD1 (6 bases). The CDR3 contains 13 residues. V was shortened by 4 bases and J by 5 bases, with 6 bases between the two germline ends. Germline V CDR1 and CDR2: MNHNY, SVGAGI (reference sequence). The CDR3, as DNA: TGTGCCAGCAGTTGGACAGATAATTCACCCCTCCACTTT. Residues: CASSWTDNSPLHF.

A few counts support this clonotype. This sequence joins TRBV4-3 and TRBJ2-1; no firm D call. The CDR3 loop spans 19 amino acids. Germline CDR1 reads LGHNA; CDR2 reads YSLEER. V was cut by 2 bases and J by 0 bases, with 20 bases left in between. The CDR3 DNA reads TGCGCCAGCAGCCAATGGCCCAACCTTGGCGGAAGCTCCTACAATGAGCAGTTCTTC. Protein: CASSQWPNLGGSSYNEQFF.